This is a list of T cell receptor beta chains from one sample in a study of blood T cell repertoires in COVID-19. Measured with immunoSEQ multiplex PCR; TCRdb has only the in-frame clones, and not every one. This table has around 180,000 clones, 80% to 90% appearing once. What was sequenced was peripheral blood. All receptors derive from a human donor with active or convalescent COVID-19. The donor label of this sample is uncertain. The CDR3 runs from the conserved cysteine through the conserved F or W. A D gene is named only where the DNA matches it firmly. Not all rows give a size; the values are once, few, many and, for expanded clones, a class.

clone_size d_call j_call v_call cdr3_aa cdr3_nt
- TRBD2 TRBJ2-4 TRBV27 CASSLYGRVAKNIQYF TGTGCCAGCAGTTTATACGGGAGGGTAGCCAAAAACATTCAGTACTTC
- TRBD2 TRBJ2-3 TRBV5-4 CASSPLSGITDTQYF TGTGCCAGCAGCCCTTTGAGCGGGATCACAGATACGCAGTATTTT
once TRBD1 TRBJ1-3 TRBV3-1/TRBV3-2 CAVRQGLSGNTIYF TGTGCCGTACGACAGGGACTCTCTGGAAACACCATATATTTT
- TRBD2 TRBJ2-7 TRBV25-1 CATGGDKRTHEQYF TGTGCCACCGGGGGGGACAAACGGACCCACGAGCAGTACTTC
- - TRBJ2-1 TRBV5-1 CASSFHTGTNEQFF TGCGCCAGCAGCTTTCATACAGGGACCAATGAGCAGTTCTTC
- TRBD1 TRBJ2-1 TRBV19 CASSRTGTGAYNEQFF TGTGCCAGTAGTAGAACCGGGACAGGGGCCTACAATGAGCAGTTCTTC
- - TRBJ2-7 TRBV7-7 CASSLFREGEQYF TGTGCCAGCAGCTTGTTTCGGGAAGGAGAGCAGTACTTC
- - TRBJ2-1 TRBV6-5 CASSYTSGQYYNEQFF TGTGCCAGCAGTTACACTTCTGGGCAGTACTACAATGAGCAGTTCTTC
- - TRBJ1-1 TRBV6-5 CASMRAFQVNTEAFF TGTGCCAGCATGAGGGCGTTCCAGGTGAACACTGAAGCTTTCTTT
- TRBD1 TRBJ1-4 TRBV29-1 CSVDKGAGSEKLFF TGCAGCGTTGACAAGGGGGCGGGGAGTGAAAAACTGTTTTTT
- - TRBJ2-3 TRBV4-2 CASSETTGLTDTQYF TGTGCCAGCAGCGAGACTACGGGTCTAACAGATACGCAGTATTTT
few TRBD2 TRBJ2-7 TRBV11-2 CASSSALAGGQYEQYF TGTGCCAGCAGCTCTGCACTAGCGGGGGGCCAGTACGAGCAGTACTTC
- TRBD1 TRBJ1-2 TRBV2 CASSDTGTGGKYGYTF TGTGCCAGCAGCGATACTGGGACAGGGGGCAAGTATGGCTACACCTTC
- - TRBJ2-5 TRBV24-1 CATSDGSRAGQETQYF TGTGCCACCAGTGATGGTTCGAGGGCGGGCCAAGAGACCCAGTACTTC
- - TRBJ2-2 TRBV9 CASRFHGPGTNVRAELFF TGTGCCAGCAGGTTCCATGGCCCCGGGACAAATGTCCGGGCAGAGCTGTTTTTT
- - TRBJ1-2 TRBV12-3/TRBV12-4 CASSSGVYGYTF TGTGCCAGCAGTTCAGGGGTCTATGGCTACACCTTC
- - TRBJ2-7 TRBV7-2 CASTKQAGGHEQYF TGTGCCAGCACTAAACAGGCAGGAGGGCACGAGCAGTACTTC
few TRBD1 TRBJ1-3 TRBV10-2 CASQDRDSGNTIYF TGCGCCAGCCAGGACAGGGACTCTGGAAACACCATATATTTT
once - TRBJ2-7 TRBV2 CASRLPVRQVHSYEQYF TGTGCCAGCAGACTCCCAGTTAGACAGGTACACTCCTACGAGCAGTACTTC
few - TRBJ1-2 TRBV20-1 CSAGQSHGYTF TGCAGTGCTGGGCAGTCTCATGGCTACACCTTC
- TRBD2 TRBJ2-1 TRBV11-3 CASSFSRELHEQFF TGTGCCAGCAGCTTTTCGCGGGAGTTACATGAGCAGTTCTTC
few - TRBJ1-1 TRBV4-1 CASSQVQGASNTEAFF TGCGCCAGCAGCCAAGTTCAAGGGGCATCGAACACTGAAGCTTTCTTT
- TRBD2 TRBJ2-7 TRBV24-1 CATSGWTSGEQYF TGTGCCACCAGTGGGTGGACTAGTGGCGAGCAGTACTTC
- - TRBJ2-2 TRBV27 CASSSTALNTGELFF TGTGCCAGCAGTTCGACAGCCTTGAACACCGGGGAGCTGTTTTTT
- TRBD2 TRBJ2-3 TRBV10-3 CAISESLAASTDTQYF TGTGCCATCAGTGAGTCTCTAGCGGCTAGCACAGATACGCAGTATTTT
- - TRBJ2-1 TRBV5-1 CASSSSGVEQFF TGCGCCAGCAGCTCTTCCGGGGTGGAGCAGTTCTTC
- TRBD1 TRBJ1-5 TRBV27 CASRPGQGIGNQPQHF TGTGCCAGCAGACCGGGACAGGGTATTGGCAATCAGCCCCAGCATTTT
- TRBD1 TRBJ2-7 TRBV7-9 CASSAQGVSYEQYF TGTGCCAGCAGCGCTCAGGGGGTCTCCTACGAGCAGTACTTC
- - TRBJ2-2 TRBV7-2 CASSLVAGTNTGELFF TGTGCCAGCAGCTTAGTGGCGGGGACGAACACCGGGGAGCTGTTTTTT
- - TRBJ1-1 TRBV3-1/TRBV3-2 CASRYRDGFTEAFF TGTGCCAGCAGGTACAGGGACGGATTCACTGAAGCTTTCTTT
- - TRBJ2-1 TRBV6-6 CASRRANPYNEQFF TGTGCCAGCAGGAGGGCTAACCCCTACAATGAGCAGTTCTTC
once - TRBJ1-4 TRBV19 CASIRGPNEKLFF TGTGCCAGTATCAGGGGTCCTAATGAAAAACTGTTTTTT
- TRBD2 TRBJ2-1 TRBV7-3 CASSLGGRMNEQFF TGTGCCAGCAGCTTAGGCGGGAGAATGAATGAGCAGTTCTTC
- TRBD2 TRBJ2-1 TRBV7-9 CASSLASGDYNEQFF TGTGCCAGCAGCTTAGCTAGCGGGGATTACAATGAGCAGTTCTTC
- TRBD1 TRBJ1-5 TRBV5-1 CASSQEGALYQPQHF TGCGCCAGCAGCCAGGAGGGGGCGTTATATCAGCCCCAGCATTTT
once - TRBJ2-1 TRBV28 CASTGVGNEQFF TGTGCCAGCACAGGGGTTGGCAATGAGCAGTTCTTC
- TRBD1 TRBJ1-6 TRBV6-2/TRBV6-3 CASSQQTGRNSPLHF TGTGCCAGCAGCCAGCAGACAGGGCGGAATTCACCCCTCCACTTT
- TRBD2 TRBJ2-1 TRBV3-1/TRBV3-2 CASSQGSGSDNEQFF TGTGCCAGCAGCCAAGGAAGCGGGAGCGACAATGAGCAGTTCTTC
- TRBD1 TRBJ1-2 TRBV5-4 CASSIDRVSYGYTF TGTGCCAGCAGCATCGACAGGGTGAGCTATGGCTACACCTTC
- - TRBJ1-3 TRBV4-2 CASSQALQGSRNTIYF TGTGCCAGCAGCCAGGCCTTACAGGGCTCCCGAAACACCATATATTTT
- - TRBJ1-1 TRBV5-1 CASSLPGVHPFF TGCGCCAGCAGCTTGCCCGGGGTCCATCCTTTCTTT
- - TRBJ2-1 TRBV19 CASSYDQQDEQFF TGTGCCAGTAGTTACGACCAGCAGGATGAGCAGTTCTTC
- TRBD1 TRBJ1-5 TRBV4-3 CASSQDSTGGHQPQHF TGCGCCAGCAGCCAAGATTCGACAGGGGGTCATCAGCCCCAGCATTTT
- TRBD2 TRBJ2-5 TRBV28 CASSPRGGTQYF TGTGCCAGCAGCCCGCGGGGGGGGACCCAGTACTTC
- TRBD1 TRBJ2-5 TRBV7-6 CASSSDPGQGARETQYF TGTGCCAGCAGCTCAGATCCGGGACAGGGGGCTCGGGAGACCCAGTACTTC
- - TRBJ1-5 TRBV28 CASSLSGYGNNQPQHF TGTGCCAGCAGTTTATCGGGTTATGGTAACAATCAGCCCCAGCATTTT
- - TRBJ2-3 TRBV5-1 CASSPEVDTQYF TGCGCCAGCAGCCCGGAGGTAGATACGCAGTATTTT
- TRBD1 TRBJ1-3 TRBV27 CASSPTDRGNGNTIYF TGTGCCAGCAGTCCAACAGACAGGGGTAACGGAAACACCATATATTTT
- - TRBJ2-3 TRBV7-2 CASSFPGLAHTQYF TGTGCCAGCAGCTTCCCCGGACTCGCCCATACGCAGTATTTT
few - TRBJ1-3 TRBV7-7 CASSAGGPGAGNTIYF TGTGCCAGCAGCGCGGGGGGCCCCGGGGCTGGAAACACCATATATTTT
- TRBD1 TRBJ2-1 TRBV7-2 CASSYTGTGTLVGNEQFF TGTGCCAGCAGCTATACCGGGACAGGCACACTGGTTGGCAATGAGCAGTTCTTC
once TRBD1 TRBJ1-1 TRBV7-2 CASSLRGPEAFF TGTGCCAGCAGCTTGAGGGGGCCTGAAGCTTTCTTT
- TRBD1 TRBJ1-4 TRBV6-5 CASSKGQRGEKLFF TGTGCCAGCAGCAAGGGACAGAGAGGTGAAAAACTGTTTTTT
- - TRBJ2-2 TRBV19 CASSIRGDTNTGELFF TGTGCCAGTAGTATACGGGGGGACACGAACACCGGGGAGCTGTTTTTT
- - TRBJ1-3 TRBV6-5 CASSYRRVYSGNTIYF TGTGCCAGCAGTTACAGGAGGGTTTACTCTGGAAACACCATATATTTT
- - TRBJ2-5 TRBV19 CASSIRDTERGTQYF TGTGCCAGTAGTATAAGGGACACAGAAAGGGGGACCCAGTACTTC
- TRBD1 TRBJ1-5 TRBV19 CASSGTGIQPQHF TGTGCCAGTAGTGGGACAGGCATTCAGCCCCAGCATTTT
- TRBD2 TRBJ2-7 TRBV4-2 CASSQETVAGGLAYEQYF TGTGCCAGCAGCCAAGAGACGGTAGCGGGAGGGCTAGCCTACGAGCAGTACTTC
- - TRBJ2-6 TRBV19 CASLDGVAGANVLTF TGTGCCAGTCTCGACGGAGTGGCTGGGGCCAACGTCCTGACTTTC
- - TRBJ2-1 TRBV5-1 CASSLVGSNEQFF TGCGCCAGCAGCTTGGTCGGTTCAAATGAGCAGTTCTTC